This T cell receptor (beta chain) is from a study of shared clonotypes between healthy human individuals. Turning to the study itself: There were three CD4 naive, three CD4 memory, two CD8 naive and one CD8 memory plates per donor. Study outcomes and limitations: Exclusively blood specimens were collected; tissue repertoires likely differ.

Worth noting for this clone: Its antigen is unknown.

Here immunoSEQ multiplex PCR was the method, and the copy in TCRdb shows in-frame clones only, minus some. In the table there are 2 million to 3 million clones, more than 85% of which are singletons. The CDR3 spans 16 residues. The V end was cut by 3 bases, the J end by 2 bases, with 19 bases between. The germline gives CDR1 SQVTM, CDR2 ANQGSEA. This clonotype was obtained from a man aged 18 to 35 in good health. Some clones in this sample may be carry-over from other donors' samples. Material: naive CD4+ T cells from PBMCs. Subset indicated: CD45RA+ positively selected. The V gene is TRBV29-1, the J gene TRBJ1-2; D is perhaps TRBD1 (5 bases). The CDR3, as DNA: TGCAGCGTTGAGGGGGGTAGAGGGAGTAGGAACTATGGCTACACCTTC. It is translated as CSVEGGRGSRNYGYTF.